Listed here is a single T cell receptor beta chain. These data come from a study of blood T cell repertoires in COVID-19. The overall study: The United States, Italy and Spain supplied acute and convalescent COVID-19 samples. PBMCs, B-cell-depleted T cells, or T cells provided the cDNA or gDNA that made up the material.

J lost 7 bases, V lost 1 base, and 10 bases had no gene match. CDR1 is SGHNT, CDR2 YYREEE, per germline (reference sequence). The CDR3 has 16 amino acids. In the authors' workflow: The assay estimated nucleated cells by amplifying reference gene primers. Sequenced by immunoSEQ multiplex PCR; TCRdb stores in-frame clones only, minus some. V and J calls and clone size are those listed in that table; D and trimming were worked out from the DNA. The sample carries under 200,000 clones, approximately 85% recorded once. The TCR sequence derives from a man aged 55-75 years who had recovered from COVID-19. The chain employs TRBV5-4 and TRBJ2-1; 8 bases line up with TRBD2. The sample taken for sequencing was peripheral blood. The CDR3 loop reads CASSLPSGGGWNEQFF. In DNA, the CDR3 is TGTGCCAGCAGCTTGCCCAGCGGGGGTGGTTGGAATGAGCAGTTCTTC.